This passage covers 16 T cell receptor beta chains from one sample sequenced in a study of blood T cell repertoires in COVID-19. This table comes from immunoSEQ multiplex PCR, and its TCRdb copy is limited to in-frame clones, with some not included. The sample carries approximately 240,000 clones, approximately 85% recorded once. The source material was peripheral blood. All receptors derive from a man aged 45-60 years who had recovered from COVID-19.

CDR3 in DNA: TGTGCCACCAGTGACCGGACTACTCGCACCGGGGAGCTGTTTTTT. Its translation is CATSDRTTRTGELFF. The genes are TRBV24-1 and TRBJ2-2; a possible D gene is TRBD2 (6 bases). This CDR3 spans 15 amino acids. Germline V gene sequence: CDR1 KGHDR, CDR2 SFDVKD. The ends were cut back, 4 bases at V and 4 bases at J, with 12 bases in the middle.

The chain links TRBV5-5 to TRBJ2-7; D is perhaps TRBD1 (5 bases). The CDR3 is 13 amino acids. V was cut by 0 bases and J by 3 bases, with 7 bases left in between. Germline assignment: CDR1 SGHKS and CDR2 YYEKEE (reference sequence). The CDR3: CASSLGQIYEQYF. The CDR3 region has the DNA TGTGCCAGCAGCTTGGGACAGATCTACGAGCAGTACTTC.

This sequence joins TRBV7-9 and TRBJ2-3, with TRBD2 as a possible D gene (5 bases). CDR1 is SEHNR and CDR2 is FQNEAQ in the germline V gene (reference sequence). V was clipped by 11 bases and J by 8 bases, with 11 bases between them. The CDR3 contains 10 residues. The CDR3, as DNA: TGTGCCTCGTCCAGCGGTACGCAGTATTTT. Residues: CASSSGTQYF.

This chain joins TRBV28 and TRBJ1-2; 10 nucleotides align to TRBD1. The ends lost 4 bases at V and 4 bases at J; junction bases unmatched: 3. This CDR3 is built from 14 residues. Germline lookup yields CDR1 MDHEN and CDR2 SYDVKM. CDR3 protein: CASSWGQGSYGYTF. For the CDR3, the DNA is TGTGCCAGCAGTTGGGGACAGGGGAGCTATGGCTACACCTTC.

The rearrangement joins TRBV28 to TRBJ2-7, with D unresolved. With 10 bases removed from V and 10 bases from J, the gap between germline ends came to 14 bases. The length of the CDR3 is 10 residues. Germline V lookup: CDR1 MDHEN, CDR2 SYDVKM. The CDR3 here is CATNHGEQYF. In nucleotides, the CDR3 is TGTGCCACCAACCACGGAGAACAGTACTTC.

CDR3 sequence (DNA): TGTGCCAGCAACTACAGCGGGGCCAAAAACATTCAGTACTTC. Its protein is CASNYSGAKNIQYF. This chain links TRBV28 with TRBJ2-4; TRBD2 is a possible D gene (6 bases). Germline-derived CDR1 and CDR2 are MDHEN and SYDVKM. V gave up 7 bases and J gave up 1 base, with 11 bases separating them. CDR3 length: 14 residues.

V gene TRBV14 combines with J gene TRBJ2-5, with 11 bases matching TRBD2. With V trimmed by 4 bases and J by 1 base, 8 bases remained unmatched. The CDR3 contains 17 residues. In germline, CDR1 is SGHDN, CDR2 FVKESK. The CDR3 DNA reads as TGTGCCAGCAGCCCCCCGGAAGGACTAGCGGGCCAAGAGACCCAGTACTTC. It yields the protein CASSPPEGLAGQETQYF.

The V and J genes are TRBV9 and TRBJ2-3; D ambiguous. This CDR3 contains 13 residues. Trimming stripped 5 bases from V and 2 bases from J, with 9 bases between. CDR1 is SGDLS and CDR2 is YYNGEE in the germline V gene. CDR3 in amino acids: CASSLRPTDTQYF. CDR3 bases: TGTGCCAGCAGTCTCCGTCCCACAGATACGCAGTATTTT.

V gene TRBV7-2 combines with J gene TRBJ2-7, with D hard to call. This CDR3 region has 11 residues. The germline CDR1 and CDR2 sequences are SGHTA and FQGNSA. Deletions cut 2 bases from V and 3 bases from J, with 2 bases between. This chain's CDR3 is CASSLRYEQYF. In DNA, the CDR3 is TGTGCCAGCAGCTTACGCTACGAGCAGTACTTC.

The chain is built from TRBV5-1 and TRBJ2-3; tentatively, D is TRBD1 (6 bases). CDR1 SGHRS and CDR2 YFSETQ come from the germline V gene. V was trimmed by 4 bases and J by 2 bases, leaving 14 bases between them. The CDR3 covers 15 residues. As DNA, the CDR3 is TGCGCCAGCAGCCCGCGGACAGCATACACAGATACGCAGTATTTT. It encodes CASSPRTAYTDTQYF.

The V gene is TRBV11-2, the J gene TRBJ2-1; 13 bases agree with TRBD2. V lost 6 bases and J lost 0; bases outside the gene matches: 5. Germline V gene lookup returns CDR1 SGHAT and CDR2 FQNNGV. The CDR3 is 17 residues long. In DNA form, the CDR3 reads TGTGCCAGCAGTTATACTAGCGGGAGGGCCTCCTACAATGAGCAGTTCTTC. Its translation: CASSYTSGRASYNEQFF.

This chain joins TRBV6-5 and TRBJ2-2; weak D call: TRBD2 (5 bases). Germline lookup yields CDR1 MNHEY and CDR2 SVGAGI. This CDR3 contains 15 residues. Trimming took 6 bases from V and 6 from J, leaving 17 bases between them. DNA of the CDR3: TGTGCCAGCAGGGCGAGGGCCGTTGTTGCCGGGGAGCTGTTTTTT. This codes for CASRARAVVAGELFF.

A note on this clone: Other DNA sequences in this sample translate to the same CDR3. The CDR3 spells CASSPPAGAETQYF. As DNA, the CDR3 is TGTGCCAGCTCACCCCCGGCGGGAGCGGAGACCCAGTACTTC. V usage is TRBV18 and J usage is TRBJ2-5; 7 nucleotides align to TRBD2. V was pared by 3 bases and J by 5 bases, with 6 bases of the junction left unmatched. The germline CDR1 and CDR2 sequences are KGHSH and LQKENI. This CDR3 comprises 14 residues.

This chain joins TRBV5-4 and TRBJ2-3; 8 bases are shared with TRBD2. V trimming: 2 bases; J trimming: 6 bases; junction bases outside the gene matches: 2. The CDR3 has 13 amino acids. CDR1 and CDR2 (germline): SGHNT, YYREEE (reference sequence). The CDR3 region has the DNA TGTGCCAGCAGCTTCGGCGGGAGGGATACGCAGTATTTT. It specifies CASSFGGRDTQYF.

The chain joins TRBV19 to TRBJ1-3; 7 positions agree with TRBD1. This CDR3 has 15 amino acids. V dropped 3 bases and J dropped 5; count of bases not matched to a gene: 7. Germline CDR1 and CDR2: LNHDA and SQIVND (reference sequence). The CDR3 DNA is TGTGCCAGTAGTATGGGCGCGGGACAGCGAAACACCATATATTTT. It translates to CASSMGAGQRNTIYF.

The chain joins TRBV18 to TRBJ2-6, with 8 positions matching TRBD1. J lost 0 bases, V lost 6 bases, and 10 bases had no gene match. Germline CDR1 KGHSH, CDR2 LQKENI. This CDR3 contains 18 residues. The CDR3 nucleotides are TGTGCCAGCTCGAAAACGGGACAGGAAACCTCTGGGGCCAACGTCCTGACTTTC. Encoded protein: CASSKTGQETSGANVLTF. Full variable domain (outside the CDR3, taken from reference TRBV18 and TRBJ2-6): NAGVMQNPRHLVRRRGQEARLRCSPMKGHSHVYWYRQLPEEGLKFMVYLQKENIIDESGMPKERFSAEFPKEGPSILRIQQVVRGDSAAYFCASSKTGQETSGANVLTFGAGSRLTVL.